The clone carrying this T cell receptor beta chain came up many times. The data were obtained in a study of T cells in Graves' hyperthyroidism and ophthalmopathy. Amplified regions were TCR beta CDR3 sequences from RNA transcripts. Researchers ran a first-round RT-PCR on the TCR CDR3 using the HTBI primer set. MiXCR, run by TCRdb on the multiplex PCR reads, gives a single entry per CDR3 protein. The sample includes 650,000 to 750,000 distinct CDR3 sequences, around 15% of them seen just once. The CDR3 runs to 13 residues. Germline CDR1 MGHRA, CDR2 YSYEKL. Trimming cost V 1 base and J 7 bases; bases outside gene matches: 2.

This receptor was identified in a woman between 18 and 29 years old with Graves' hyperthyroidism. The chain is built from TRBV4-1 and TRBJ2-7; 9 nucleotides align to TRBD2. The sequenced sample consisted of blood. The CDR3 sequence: CASSQGSGREQYF. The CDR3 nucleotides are TGCGCCAGCAGCCAAGGGAGCGGGAGGGAGCAGTACTTC.